The source of this TCR beta chain is a study of blood T cell repertoires in COVID-19. The overall study: The samples span acute and convalescent COVID-19 from the United States, Italy and Spain.

This clone was counted a single time. Study processing details: Counts of nucleated cells, estimated from reference gene primer amplification, were obtained. Generated by immunoSEQ multiplex PCR, the TCRdb table keeps only in-frame clones and is missing some. V, J and clone size derive from that table, while D and trimming were established from the DNA sequence. The sample lists about 90,000 clones, roughly nine tenths occurring once. V was trimmed by 0 bases and J by 4 bases, leaving 12 bases between them. CDR1 is LGHNA, CDR2 YNFKEQ, per germline. The CDR3 consists of 15 residues. The V call is TRBV4-2, the J call TRBJ1-2; no clear D gene. The sample comprised peripheral blood. This clonotype was obtained from a human donor with active COVID-19. The donor label of this sample is uncertain. CDR3 nucleotide sequence: TGTGCCAGCAGCCAAGATGGAGGAACCGTCTATGGCTACACCTTC. This encodes CASSQDGGTVYGYTF.